Listed below are T cell receptor beta chains from one sample, sequenced in a study of T cell responses to AZD1222 COVID-19 vaccine. Sequencing was performed with immunoSEQ multiplex PCR; in TCRdb, only in-frame clones are kept and a portion is missing. The sample lists about 110,000 clones; about 90% were seen once. The source material was peripheral blood, sampled on day 0 of AZD1222 vaccination. Every receptor here comes from an adult in good health. Both conserved end residues are part of each CDR3. Each record gives: J gene, V gene, clone size, D gene, CDR3 protein, CDR3 DNA. The D gene is left open where the match is weak. Clone size is given for some rows only: seen once, a few or many times, or a class if the clone is expanded.

j_gene: TRBJ2-3; v_gene: TRBV7-2; abundance: .; d_gene: TRBD2; CDR3aa: CASSLRGSGDFTDTQYF; CDR3nt: TGTGCCAGCAGCTTACGCGGTAGCGGGGATTTCACAGATACGCAGTATTTT
j_gene: TRBJ2-1; v_gene: TRBV11-2; abundance: .; d_gene: TRBD1; CDR3aa: CASSLRTGFDEQFF; CDR3nt: TGTGCCAGCAGCTTGCGGACAGGGTTCGATGAGCAGTTCTTC
j_gene: TRBJ1-1; v_gene: TRBV30; abundance: .; d_gene: .; CDR3aa: CAWSGTEAFF; CDR3nt: TGTGCCTGGAGTGGGACTGAAGCTTTCTTT
j_gene: TRBJ2-2; v_gene: TRBV20-1; abundance: many; d_gene: .; CDR3aa: CSGVGAGELFF; CDR3nt: TGCAGTGGGGTGGGCGCCGGGGAGCTGTTTTTT
j_gene: TRBJ2-1; v_gene: TRBV9; abundance: .; d_gene: .; CDR3aa: CASSVGRGAYNEQFF; CDR3nt: TGTGCCAGCAGCGTGGGGCGGGGAGCCTACAATGAGCAGTTCTTC
j_gene: TRBJ1-6; v_gene: TRBV10-3; abundance: .; d_gene: .; CDR3aa: CAIRDFSGEPLHF; CDR3nt: TGTGCCATCAGGGACTTTAGTGGGGAACCCCTCCACTTT
j_gene: TRBJ2-7; v_gene: TRBV6-6; abundance: .; d_gene: TRBD2; CDR3aa: CASSWLAGTYEQYF; CDR3nt: TGTGCCAGCAGTTGGCTAGCGGGAACCTACGAGCAGTACTTC
j_gene: TRBJ1-1; v_gene: TRBV5-6; abundance: .; d_gene: .; CDR3aa: CASSLRPSRVNTEAFF; CDR3nt: TGTGCCAGCAGCTTGCGGCCGAGTAGGGTCAACACTGAAGCTTTCTTT
j_gene: TRBJ1-1; v_gene: TRBV6-5; abundance: once; d_gene: TRBD1; CDR3aa: CASTPGVTGGVEAFF; CDR3nt: TGTGCCAGCACCCCAGGGGTGACAGGGGGCGTCGAAGCTTTCTTT
j_gene: TRBJ1-2; v_gene: TRBV10-1; abundance: .; d_gene: .; CDR3aa: CASSDQGSYGYTF; CDR3nt: TGCGCCAGCAGTGATCAGGGAAGTTATGGCTACACCTTC
j_gene: TRBJ2-6; v_gene: TRBV5-1; abundance: .; d_gene: .; CDR3aa: CASSPEYSGANVLTF; CDR3nt: TGCGCCAGCAGTCCGGAGTACTCTGGGGCCAACGTCCTGACTTTC
j_gene: TRBJ1-5; v_gene: TRBV19; abundance: .; d_gene: TRBD1; CDR3aa: CASSPSPGTASNQPQHF; CDR3nt: TGTGCCAGTAGTCCCAGCCCCGGGACAGCCTCCAATCAGCCCCAGCATTTT
j_gene: TRBJ1-1; v_gene: TRBV28; abundance: .; d_gene: .; CDR3aa: CASSSGPRRTEAFF; CDR3nt: TGTGCCAGCAGTTCGGGGCCCAGAAGAACTGAAGCTTTCTTT
j_gene: TRBJ2-5; v_gene: TRBV7-2; abundance: .; d_gene: .; CDR3aa: CASSPSLGSETQYF; CDR3nt: TGTGCCAGCAGCCCCTCACTGGGCTCGGAGACCCAGTACTTC
j_gene: TRBJ2-1; v_gene: TRBV4-1; abundance: .; d_gene: TRBD2; CDR3aa: CASSQGGLAGSYNEQFF; CDR3nt: TGCGCCAGCAGCCAAGGTGGACTAGCGGGTTCCTACAATGAGCAGTTCTTC
j_gene: TRBJ1-6; v_gene: TRBV9; abundance: .; d_gene: TRBD1; CDR3aa: CASSTRDRGNSPLHF; CDR3nt: TGTGCCAGCAGCACCCGGGACAGGGGAAATTCACCCCTCCACTTT
j_gene: TRBJ2-1; v_gene: TRBV10-3; abundance: .; d_gene: TRBD2; CDR3aa: CAISSGGAGSGRTNEQFF; CDR3nt: TGTGCCATCAGTTCAGGGGGCGCGGGTAGCGGGAGGACTAATGAGCAGTTCTTC
j_gene: TRBJ2-7; v_gene: TRBV28; abundance: .; d_gene: TRBD2; CDR3aa: CASGLGRDYEQYF; CDR3nt: TGTGCCAGCGGCTTAGGGAGGGACTACGAGCAGTACTTC
j_gene: TRBJ2-3; v_gene: TRBV9; abundance: .; d_gene: .; CDR3aa: CASSPGPPAQYF; CDR3nt: TGTGCCAGCAGCCCTGGGCCTCCTGCGCAGTATTTT
j_gene: TRBJ1-1; v_gene: TRBV5-6; abundance: .; d_gene: .; CDR3aa: CASSLAGRGFGAFF; CDR3nt: TGTGCCAGCAGCTTGGCCGGACGGGGATTCGGAGCTTTCTTT
j_gene: TRBJ2-3; v_gene: TRBV6-5; abundance: .; d_gene: TRBD2; CDR3aa: CASSSITSGNTDTQYF; CDR3nt: TGTGCCAGCAGTTCTATAACTAGCGGGAACACAGATACGCAGTATTTT
j_gene: TRBJ1-4; v_gene: TRBV2; abundance: .; d_gene: .; CDR3aa: CACGRDGGEKLFF; CDR3nt: TGTGCCTGTGGGAGGGACGGTGGTGAAAAACTGTTTTTT
j_gene: TRBJ2-7; v_gene: TRBV28; abundance: .; d_gene: TRBD1; CDR3aa: CASSAGTGSLRSLDEQYF; CDR3nt: TGTGCCAGCAGTGCCGGGACAGGGTCCCTCCGCAGTCTCGACGAGCAGTACTTC
j_gene: TRBJ2-3; v_gene: TRBV11-3; abundance: .; d_gene: TRBD1; CDR3aa: CASSSTGTGVKAYTQYF; CDR3nt: TGTGCCAGCAGCTCAACCGGGACAGGGGTAAAGGCGTATACGCAGTATTTT
j_gene: TRBJ2-5; v_gene: TRBV6-6; abundance: .; d_gene: TRBD1; CDR3aa: CASGPPRDRAQTQYF; CDR3nt: TGTGCCAGCGGACCTCCACGGGACAGGGCGCAGACCCAGTACTTC
j_gene: TRBJ2-2; v_gene: TRBV7-9; abundance: .; d_gene: .; CDR3aa: CASRADSNTGELFF; CDR3nt: TGTGCCAGCAGGGCTGACTCCAACACCGGGGAGCTGTTTTTT
j_gene: TRBJ1-5; v_gene: TRBV6-2/TRBV6-3; abundance: .; d_gene: .; CDR3aa: CASSTDTSRNQPQHF; CDR3nt: TGTGCCAGCAGCACCGACACATCGAGGAATCAGCCCCAGCATTTT
j_gene: TRBJ1-6; v_gene: TRBV11-2; abundance: .; d_gene: TRBD1; CDR3aa: CASSLGGQGTPLHF; CDR3nt: TGTGCCAGCAGCTTAGGGGGACAGGGGACACCCCTCCACTTT
j_gene: TRBJ1-1; v_gene: TRBV18; abundance: .; d_gene: .; CDR3aa: CASSRTGTEAFF; CDR3nt: TGTGCCAGCTCACGGACCGGGACCGAAGCTTTCTTT
j_gene: TRBJ2-1; v_gene: TRBV7-3; abundance: .; d_gene: .; CDR3aa: CASSLRGATYNEQFF; CDR3nt: TGTGCCAGCAGCTTACGGGGGGCTACCTACAATGAGCAGTTCTTC
j_gene: TRBJ1-2; v_gene: TRBV9; abundance: .; d_gene: .; CDR3aa: CASSNKAGSGNYGYTF; CDR3nt: TGTGCCAGCAGCAATAAGGCAGGGTCCGGAAACTATGGCTACACCTTC
j_gene: TRBJ2-7; v_gene: TRBV21-1; abundance: .; d_gene: .; CDR3aa: CASTVHSYEQYF; CDR3nt: TGTGCCAGCACCGTCCACTCCTACGAGCAGTACTTC
j_gene: TRBJ1-1; v_gene: TRBV5-4; abundance: .; d_gene: .; CDR3aa: CASSLYAPGVATEAFF; CDR3nt: TGTGCCAGCAGCTTGTACGCCCCAGGGGTGGCCACTGAAGCTTTCTTT
j_gene: TRBJ1-4; v_gene: TRBV7-6; abundance: .; d_gene: .; CDR3aa: CASSANVGANEKLFF; CDR3nt: TGTGCCAGCAGCGCTAATGTAGGGGCTAATGAAAAACTGTTTTTT
j_gene: TRBJ1-2; v_gene: TRBV7-9; abundance: .; d_gene: .; CDR3aa: CASSLARGPYGYTF; CDR3nt: TGTGCCAGCAGCTTAGCTAGGGGACCCTATGGCTACACCTTC
j_gene: TRBJ2-5; v_gene: TRBV27; abundance: .; d_gene: .; CDR3aa: CASSPSVQETQYF; CDR3nt: TGTGCCAGCAGCCCTAGTGTCCAAGAGACCCAGTACTTC
j_gene: TRBJ1-3; v_gene: TRBV9; abundance: .; d_gene: .; CDR3aa: CASSTSDAASGNTIYF; CDR3nt: TGTGCCAGCAGCACCTCGGACGCCGCCTCTGGAAACACCATATATTTT
j_gene: TRBJ2-2; v_gene: TRBV28; abundance: .; d_gene: .; CDR3aa: CASSLVRSTGELFF; CDR3nt: TGTGCCAGCAGTTTGGTTCGGAGCACCGGGGAGCTGTTTTTT
j_gene: TRBJ2-1; v_gene: TRBV19; abundance: .; d_gene: TRBD1; CDR3aa: CASSPDRDSYNEQFF; CDR3nt: TGTGCCAGTAGCCCTGACAGGGACTCCTACAATGAGCAGTTCTTC
j_gene: TRBJ2-3; v_gene: TRBV24-1; abundance: .; d_gene: .; CDR3aa: CATGDKQDLGTDTQYF; CDR3nt: TGTGCCACCGGGGACAAACAAGACCTGGGGACAGATACGCAGTATTTT
j_gene: TRBJ1-3; v_gene: TRBV19; abundance: few; d_gene: TRBD1; CDR3aa: CASSNTGDAGNTIYF; CDR3nt: TGTGCCAGTAGCAATACAGGGGATGCTGGAAACACCATATATTTT
j_gene: TRBJ1-6; v_gene: TRBV19; abundance: .; d_gene: .; CDR3aa: CASTGGSSYNSPLHF; CDR3nt: TGTGCCAGTACCGGGGGGAGCTCCTATAATTCACCCCTCCACTTT
j_gene: TRBJ2-7; v_gene: TRBV28; abundance: .; d_gene: TRBD2; CDR3aa: CASSLATGRELAYEQYF; CDR3nt: TGTGCCAGCAGTTTAGCAACGGGGCGGGAGTTGGCCTACGAGCAGTACTTC